A single sample gave rise to the 13 T cell receptor beta chains below, sequenced in a study of blood T cells in healthy people across ages. Next came a second PCR, run for about 6 to 11 cycles, which used a sample-barcoded 5' primer along with a J-beta primer mix. From the 5' RACE reads, TCRdb called clonotypes with MiXCR, one entry per CDR3 protein. The sample has 800,000 to 950,000 distinct CDR3 sequences; roughly 52% are singletons. Sequenced input: blood. The receptors originated from a man aged 25-40 years in good health.

The chain combines TRBV20-1 with TRBJ1-1, with D maybe TRBD1 (6 bases). The CDR3 totals 15 residues. Germline CDR1 is DFQATT and CDR2 is SNEGSKA (reference sequence). Trimming pared 0 bases from V and 1 base from J, leaving 12 bases between. This CDR3 reads CSARDLGRGNTEAFF. The CDR3 nucleotides read TGCAGTGCTAGAGATCTGGGCAGGGGGAACACTGAAGCTTTCTTT.

This sequence joins TRBV6-1 and TRBJ2-2, with D maybe TRBD2 (5 bases). Germline-derived CDR1 and CDR2 are MNHNS and SASEGT. Trimming removed 0 bases at V and 4 bases at J, with 12 bases between. There are 16 residues in the CDR3. CDR3 in DNA: TGTGCCAGCAGTGAAGCAATACGCGGGCTCACCGGGGAGCTGTTTTTT. Protein product: CASSEAIRGLTGELFF.

This clonotype showed up just a few times. The chain employs TRBV5-1 and TRBJ1-2; maybe TRBD1 (5 bases). V lost 0 bases and J 4 bases, leaving 13 bases between the germline ends. The CDR3 is 15 residues long. Germline values: CDR1 SGHRS, CDR2 YFSETQ. CDR3 sequence reads: CASSLGGSLVYGYTF. As DNA, the CDR3 is TGCGCCAGCAGCTTGGGGGGCAGTCTGGTCTATGGCTACACCTTC.

This clonotype appeared a few times. This chain connects TRBV4-1 to TRBJ1-5, with TRBD1 as a possible D gene (6 bases). V was shortened by 1 base and J by 6 bases, with 13 bases between the two germline ends. The CDR3 contains 15 residues. Germline CDR1 and CDR2: MGHRA and YSYEKL. This CDR3 is CASSQAHREGQPQHF. The CDR3 DNA reads as TGCGCCAGCAGCCAAGCACACAGGGAAGGTCAGCCCCAGCATTTT.

This clonotype showed up just a few times. The chain uses TRBV11-2 and TRBJ2-3, with unresolved D. Germline CDR1 SGHAT, CDR2 FQNNGV. This CDR3 is 12 amino acids long. The V and J ends lost 7 bases and 4 bases respectively, with 9 bases between them. CDR3 protein: CASTLEPDTQYF. CDR3 coding DNA: TGTGCCAGCACCCTCGAGCCAGATACGCAGTATTTT. The variable domain in full, with the rest retrieved from reference TRBV11-2 and TRBJ2-3, is EAGVAQSPRYKIIEKRQSVAFWCNPISGHATLYWYQQILGQGPKLLIQFQNNGVVDDSQLPKDRFSAERLKGVDSTLKIQPAKLEDSAVYLCASTLEPDTQYFGPGTRLTVL.

The J gene is TRBJ2-5, the V gene TRBV6-1; D not resolved. V gave up 3 bases and J gave up 11 bases, with 19 bases separating them. Germline V CDR1 and CDR2: MNHNS, SASEGT. The CDR3 loop spans 14 amino acids. The CDR3 DNA reads TGTGCCAGCAGTGAGGGAAATCTTAACAATGAGCAGTACTTC. It codes for CASSEGNLNNEQYF.

This rearrangement joins TRBV6-1 to TRBJ2-1; 12 bases fit TRBD2. The CDR3 extends over 17 amino acids. CDR1 MNHNS and CDR2 SASEGT come from the germline V gene. V dropped 5 bases and J dropped 6; count of bases not matched to a gene: 11. CDR3 sequence: CASSPSSGGAGGNEQFF. The CDR3 DNA is TGTGCCAGCAGTCCATCTAGCGGGGGGGCCGGGGGCAATGAGCAGTTCTTC.

The chain uses TRBV29-1 and TRBJ2-3, with 8 nucleotides matching TRBD1. With 3 bases clipped from V and 5 bases from J, the junction kept 4 bases outside the gene matches. Germline-derived CDR1 and CDR2 are SQVTM and ANQGSEA. The CDR3 is 13 amino acids. CDR3 protein: CSVDTGQGDTQYF. CDR3 in DNA: TGCAGCGTTGACACCGGACAGGGAGATACGCAGTATTTT.

The chain joins TRBV27 to TRBJ2-7; TRBD1 agrees at 8 bases. The ends lost 2 bases at V and 7 bases at J; junction bases unmatched: 10. Germline V lookup: CDR1 MNHEY, CDR2 SMNVEV (reference sequence). The CDR3 covers 15 residues. CDR3 nucleotide sequence: TGTGCCAGCAGTTTAGCTCAGGGGGCCTACAATGAGCAGTACTTC. Amino acid sequence: CASSLAQGAYNEQYF.

This clonotype was picked up one time. V gene TRBV6-1 combines with J gene TRBJ2-5; D possibly uses TRBD1 or TRBD2 (5 bases each). From germline, CDR1 is MNHNS and CDR2 SASEGT. This CDR3 contains 15 residues. The ends were cut back, 6 bases at V and 1 base at J, with 15 bases in the middle. CDR3: CASRDGTATQETQYF. Written as DNA, the CDR3 is TGTGCCAGCAGGGACGGGACGGCCACCCAAGAGACCCAGTACTTC.

This clonotype was picked up a small number of times. The V gene is TRBV11-3, the J gene TRBJ2-4; 9 nucleotides line up with TRBD2. The CDR3 contains 16 residues. Germline CDR1 is SGHNT and CDR2 is YENEEA. J was trimmed by 3 bases and V by 1 base; bases with no gene match: 4. The CDR3 spells CASSLVGSGGKNIQYF. Written as DNA, the CDR3 is TGTGCCAGCAGCTTAGTTGGTAGCGGGGGCAAAAACATTCAGTACTTC.

The V and J genes are TRBV18 and TRBJ1-2; 9 nucleotides match TRBD1. The CDR3 length is 14 residues. The germline V gene encodes CDR1 KGHSH and CDR2 LQKENI. J lost 7 bases, V lost 3 bases, and 6 bases had no gene match. The CDR3 region has the DNA TGTGCCAGCTCACCCACCGGGACAGGGTCTGGCTACACCTTC. Amino acids: CASSPTGTGSGYTF.

The chain employs TRBV21-1 and TRBJ1-1; the D call TRBD1 from the table was never checked on the DNA. TRBV21-1 constitutes a pseudogene. The CDR3 is made up of 15 amino acids. The DNA for the CDR3 is TGTGCCAGCACCGGCGGACCGGGACAGGGATTGGGAGCTTTCTTT. It codes for CASTGGPGQGLGAFF.